Each of the 2 T cell receptor beta chains below was sequenced from the same sample in a study of OX40 agonist ivuxolimab in advanced cancers. Sequencing used immunoSEQ multiplex PCR; TCRdb keeps in-frame clones, though not all of them. The sample lists some 80,000 clones, 89% occurring once. This specimen consisted of CD4+ or CD8+ T cells sorted from blood, obtained in a trial of the OX40 agonist ivuxolimab. These receptor sequences come from an adult with an advanced solid tumor such as melanoma, head and neck, liver or kidney cancer.

The V gene is TRBV30, the J gene TRBJ1-3; D unresolved. Germline V lookup: CDR1 GTSNPN, CDR2 SVGIG (reference sequence). The CDR3 contains 13 residues. Trimming cost V 5 bases and J 4 bases, with 12 bases left between them. For the CDR3, the DNA is TGTGCCTGGCAGACGGCGGGCGGAAACACCATATATTTT. This encodes CAWQTAGGNTIYF.

The V call is TRBV5-3, the J call TRBJ2-3, with 11 bases matching TRBD2. TRBV5-3 is annotated as an ORF whose role is uncertain. J was trimmed by 0 bases and V by 4 bases; bases with no gene match: 4. The CDR3 length is 16 residues. The CDR3: CARSAGLAGSTDTQYF. For the CDR3, the DNA is TGTGCCAGAAGCGCAGGACTAGCGGGCAGCACAGATACGCAGTATTTT.